This T cell receptor beta chain came from a study of T-cell reconstitution after alpha-beta-depleted transplantation in children. Germline CDR1 and CDR2: SEHNR and FQNEAQ (reference sequence). The CDR3 runs 14 residues. Trimming removed 2 bases from V and 4 bases from J, with 11 bases in between. The table lists this clonotype with many counts. This sample's TCRbeta library carried unique molecular identifier barcodes. TCRdb re-called the PCR reads with MiXCR, one entry per CDR3 protein. This sample has approximately 400,000 distinct CDR3 sequences, with approximately 11% found just once. The origin of this receptor is a human donor who donated a stem cell graft to a child with acute myeloid leukemia. The starting material was PBMCs from the stem cell graft donor, obtained from the stem cell graft. The V and J genes are TRBV7-9 and TRBJ1-1; no definite D call. CDR3: CASSLRVGPTEAFF. The CDR3 nucleotides read TGTGCCAGCAGCTTAAGGGTCGGCCCCACTGAAGCTTTCTTT.